The next 27 T cell receptor beta chains were all read from a single sample in a study of cytotoxic CD8 clonotypes in ibrutinib-treated CLL. The table came from immunoSEQ multiplex PCR; TCRdb's copy has only in-frame clones and leaves some out. The table lists about 29,000 clones, around two thirds of them singletons, with approximately 50% in the top ten. Sequences were derived from PBMCs, sampled after 24 months of ibrutinib treatment. The receptors stem from a human donor with chronic lymphocytic leukemia.

The chain links TRBV28 to TRBJ1-5; 9 positions match TRBD1. The CDR3 is made up of 15 amino acids. Losses at the gene ends were 5 bases for V and 0 bases for J; bases not matched to a gene: 2. CDR1 is MDHEN, CDR2 SYDVKM, per germline. The CDR3 region is CASSTGGLSNQPQHF. The CDR3 DNA is TGTGCCAGCAGTACAGGGGGCCTTAGCAATCAGCCCCAGCATTTT. The full variable domain, with the rest looked up from reference TRBV28 and TRBJ1-5, is DVKVTQSSRYLVKRTGEKVFLECVQDMDHENMFWYRQDPGLGLRLIYFSYDVKMKEKGDIPEGYSVSREKKERFSLILESASTNQTSMYLCASSTGGLSNQPQHFGDGTRLSIL.

This clone is labeled large. The genes are TRBV7-8 and TRBJ2-7; TRBD2 might be the D (6 bases). The CDR3 spans 19 residues. The germline CDR1 and CDR2 sequences are SGHVS and FQNEAQ. Trimming removed 1 base from V and 0 bases from J, with 22 bases in between. CDR3 region: CASSLVVGGTETYSYEQYF. CDR3 coding DNA: TGTGCCAGCAGCTTAGTGGTGGGGGGAACCGAAACGTACTCCTACGAGCAGTACTTC.

This clone is a singleton in its sample. The rearrangement links TRBV10-2 to TRBJ2-3; tentative D call: TRBD2 (7 bases). This CDR3 region has 17 residues. Trimming left V 7 bases short and J 0 bases short, with 20 bases between. Germline CDR1 WSHSY, CDR2 SAAADI. In DNA form, the CDR3 reads TGCGCCAGCAACCTCGCAGGGAGGGGGGCTAGCACAGATACGCAGTATTTT. As protein: CASNLAGRGASTDTQYF.

This chain links TRBV9 with TRBJ2-1; weak D call: TRBD1 (6 bases). Trimming stripped 4 bases from V and 3 bases from J, with 17 bases between. This CDR3 is 16 amino acids long. Germline CDR1 SGDLS, CDR2 YYNGEE. CDR3 nucleotides: TGTGCCAGCAGCTTCCACAGGGCCTCCTACTACAATGAGCAGTTCTTC. Amino acids: CASSFHRASYYNEQFF.

V and J are TRBV28 and TRBJ2-7, with a possible D match to TRBD1 (6 bases). The CDR3 runs 14 residues. Trimming removed 6 bases from V and 4 bases from J, with 16 bases in between. In germline, CDR1 is MDHEN, CDR2 SYDVKM. The CDR3 spells CASRGGFSLYEQYF. The CDR3, as DNA: TGTGCCAGCAGAGGGGGTTTTTCTCTGTACGAGCAGTACTTC. Based on the CDR3 plus reference TRBV28 and TRBJ2-7, the full variable domain is DVKVTQSSRYLVKRTGEKVFLECVQDMDHENMFWYRQDPGLGLRLIYFSYDVKMKEKGDIPEGYSVSREKKERFSLILESASTNQTSMYLCASRGGFSLYEQYFGPGTRLTVT.

This clone was detected only a few times. The V call is TRBV30, the J call TRBJ1-1; no firm D call. The V gene's germline CDR1 is GTSNPN and CDR2 SVGIG (reference sequence). V lost 0 bases, J lost 5 bases, and 13 bases lay in between. This CDR3 has 14 residues. DNA of the CDR3: TGTGCCTGGAGTGTACACAGAGTGCAAACTGAAGCTTTCTTT. Amino acids: CAWSVHRVQTEAFF.

The chain has TRBV6-5 and TRBJ1-6; TRBD1 agrees at 9 bases. The length of the CDR3 is 14 residues. Trimming took 5 bases from V and 10 from J; bases not matched to a gene: 6. CDR1 and CDR2 from the germline V gene are MNHEY and SVGAGI. CDR3 loop: CASSMDRGASPLHF. For the CDR3, the DNA is TGTGCCAGCAGTATGGACAGGGGCGCCTCACCCCTCCACTTT.

The rearrangement uses TRBV10-2 and TRBJ2-3; weak D call: TRBD1 (5 bases). There are 14 residues in the CDR3. Germline V gene sequence: CDR1 WSHSY, CDR2 SAAADI. Trimming removed 6 bases from V and 1 base from J, with 11 bases in between. The CDR3 spells CASRSWGGTDTQYF. The CDR3 bases are TGCGCCAGCAGGTCGTGGGGCGGCACAGATACGCAGTATTTT.

J is TRBJ1-1 and V is TRBV5-4, with D possibly being TRBD1 (5 bases). V lost 0 bases, J lost 0 bases, and 12 bases lay in between. The CDR3 loop spans 16 amino acids. Germline loops: CDR1 SGHNT, CDR2 YYREEE (reference sequence). The CDR3 nucleotides read TGTGCCAGCAGCTTGGGCCCGGGACCCCTGAACACTGAAGCTTTCTTT. It yields the protein CASSLGPGPLNTEAFF.

The rearrangement links TRBV19 to TRBJ1-2; 9 bases line up with TRBD1. The trim removed 3 bases at V and 4 bases at J, leaving 15 bases unmatched. Per germline, CDR1 LNHDA and CDR2 SQIVND (reference sequence). There are 18 residues in the CDR3. CDR3 in DNA: TGTGCCAGTAGTATGGCCCTCTCTGTGGGACAGGGTATCTATGGCTACACCTTC. Protein: CASSMALSVGQGIYGYTF.

The chain couples TRBV2 to TRBJ2-2, with a weak D call TRBD2 (6 bases). Trimming shortened V by 10 bases and J by 6 bases, and 27 bases separated the two germline ends. The CDR3 has 17 residues. Germline V gene data show CDR1 as SNHLY and CDR2 as FYNNEI. The CDR3 nucleotides are TGTGCCACAAGGTCGGGGGAAGGAAGGAAAGAGGCCGGGGAGCTGTTTTTT. It translates to CATRSGEGRKEAGELFF.

The chain joins TRBV19 to TRBJ2-7; perhaps TRBD2 as D (5 bases). The V end lost 5 bases, the J end lost 3 bases, and 11 bases lay between the germline ends. There are 13 residues in the CDR3. Germline assignment: CDR1 LNHDA and CDR2 SQIVND (reference sequence). CDR3: CASSFGNNYEQYF. The CDR3 DNA reads TGTGCCAGTAGTTTCGGGAACAACTACGAGCAGTACTTC.

V gene TRBV5-1 combines with J gene TRBJ2-1, with 8 bases fitting TRBD1. Losses at the gene ends were 4 bases for V and 1 base for J; bases not matched to a gene: 13. The CDR3 has 18 residues. CDR1 is SGHRS and CDR2 is YFSETQ in the germline V gene. In DNA, the CDR3 is TGCGCCAGCAGCCGAACCTTTCGACAGGGGAGATCCTACAATGAGCAGTTCTTC. Protein: CASSRTFRQGRSYNEQFF.

V gene TRBV9 combines with J gene TRBJ2-3; D remains ambiguous. Trimming took 0 bases from V and 1 from J, leaving 12 bases between them. The CDR3 runs 16 residues. The germline V gene encodes CDR1 SGDLS and CDR2 YYNGEE. The CDR3 nucleotides are TGTGCCAGCAGCGTAGCCCCCTCCGGCGGCACAGATACGCAGTATTTT. It specifies CASSVAPSGGTDTQYF.

This clone turned up a few times. This chain joins TRBV5-1 and TRBJ2-7, with 9 bases lining up with TRBD2. The V gene's germline CDR1 is SGHRS and CDR2 YFSETQ. V lost 6 bases, J lost 5 bases, and 18 bases stayed unmatched. This CDR3 comprises 17 residues. The CDR3 loop reads CASTPRDRGLACHEQYF. DNA for the CDR3: TGCGCCAGCACCCCAAGGGACCGGGGACTAGCTTGCCACGAGCAGTACTTC.

This sequence joins TRBV7-9 and TRBJ2-7; D is ambiguous. Germline-derived CDR1 and CDR2 are SEHNR and FQNEAQ (reference sequence). The germline V and J ends were trimmed by 0 bases and 3 bases, with 6 bases remaining between them. The CDR3 totals 13 residues. The CDR3 reads CASSLAFDYEQYF. The CDR3 DNA reads TGTGCCAGCAGCTTAGCGTTCGACTACGAGCAGTACTTC.

The chain employs TRBV5-1 and TRBJ2-7; D gene unclear. Germline lookup yields CDR1 SGHRS and CDR2 YFSETQ. CDR3 size: 18 residues. Trimming pared 1 base from V and 2 bases from J, leaving 22 bases between. Here the CDR3 DNA reads TGCGCCAGCAGCTTGTCAGGATCGTCGGCGTCTCTGGCCTACGAGCAGTACTTC. Encoded protein: CASSLSGSSASLAYEQYF.

The chain combines TRBV7-9 with TRBJ2-4, with D maybe TRBD2 (6 bases). V was clipped by 9 bases and J by 4 bases, with 13 bases between them. The CDR3 is made up of 13 amino acids. The germline gives CDR1 SEHNR, CDR2 FQNEAQ (reference sequence). DNA for the CDR3: TGTGCCAGTACCGGTAGCGGTAAAAACATTCAGTACTTC. This translates into CASTGSGKNIQYF. Combining the CDR3 with reference TRBV7-9 and TRBJ2-4 gives the whole variable domain DTGVSQNPRHKITKRGQNVTFRCDPISEHNRLYWYRQTLGQGPEFLTYFQNEAQLEKSRLLSDRFSAERPKGSFSTLEIQRTEQGDSAMYLCASTGSGKNIQYFGAGTRLSVL.

This clone was seen just once. The chain couples TRBV5-1 to TRBJ2-5; D is unclear. V gave up 4 bases and J gave up 3 bases, with 13 bases separating them. The CDR3 length is 14 residues. The germline V gene encodes CDR1 SGHRS and CDR2 YFSETQ. The CDR3, as DNA: TGCGCCAGCAGCCGTCGGACGGGTGAAGAGACCCAGTACTTC. Its protein is CASSRRTGEETQYF.

This sequence joins TRBV29-1 and TRBJ1-4, with unresolved D. The CDR3 is 12 residues long. Germline V gene lookup returns CDR1 SQVTM and CDR2 ANQGSEA. V shed 7 bases and J shed 8 bases, with 14 bases lying between them. CDR3: CSGTNFGEKLFF. The DNA for the CDR3 is TGCAGCGGGACGAATTTCGGGGAAAAACTGTTTTTT.

The V call is TRBV7-9, the J call TRBJ2-2; 12 nucleotides line up with TRBD2. CDR3 length equals 15 residues. Germline trimming cut 5 bases from V and 6 bases from J; bases unmatched to any gene: 4. CDR1 and CDR2 from the germline V gene are SEHNR and FQNEAQ (reference sequence). This CDR3 is CASSLGLAGPGELFF. The CDR3 DNA reads TGTGCCAGCAGCCTAGGACTAGCGGGGCCCGGGGAGCTGTTTTTT.

The genes are TRBV18 and TRBJ2-7, with TRBD1 matching over 8 bases. The length of the CDR3 is 15 residues. V shed 4 bases, J shed 3 bases, and the junction held 8 bases outside the gene matches. The germline V gene has CDR1 KGHSH and CDR2 LQKENI. CDR3 sequence reads: CASSHGTGRNYEQYF. The CDR3 DNA reads as TGTGCCAGCTCACACGGGACAGGTAGGAACTACGAGCAGTACTTC.

The genes are TRBV15 and TRBJ2-1; TRBD1 is a possible D gene (6 bases). This CDR3 contains 15 residues. Trimming removed 1 base at V and 12 bases at J, with 19 bases between. Germline V gene data show CDR1 as LNHNV and CDR2 as YYDKDF (reference sequence). CDR3 loop: CATSRGQARGVGQFF. The CDR3 DNA sequence: TGTGCCACCAGCAGAGGTCAGGCCAGGGGCGTAGGGCAGTTCTTC.

The chain couples TRBV10-3 to TRBJ1-3, with 10 nucleotides matching TRBD1. Losses at the gene ends were 2 bases for V and 4 bases for J; bases not matched to a gene: 5. Germline V gene data show CDR1 as ENHRY and CDR2 as SYGVKD. The CDR3 is 16 amino acids. CDR3 sequence (DNA): TGTGCCATCAGTGAGCCCCGGGACAGGGGAGGAAACACCATATATTTT. This codes for CAISEPRDRGGNTIYF.

The chain is built from TRBV7-9 and TRBJ1-6; 8 bases are a match to TRBD1. After removal of 5 bases from V and 0 bases from J, the junction contained 3 bases not matched to a gene. This CDR3 has 16 amino acids. Germline V lookup: CDR1 SEHNR, CDR2 FQNEAQ (reference sequence). The CDR3: CASSRGTGSYNSPLHF. The CDR3, as DNA: TGTGCCAGCAGCCGCGGGACAGGCTCCTATAATTCACCCCTCCACTTT.

This chain uses TRBV7-6 with TRBJ1-1; D uncertain. The length of the CDR3 is 15 residues. The ends were cut back, 1 base at V and 1 base at J, with 10 bases in the middle. CDR1 and CDR2 (germline): SGHVS, FNYEAQ. In DNA, the CDR3 is TGTGCCAGCAGCTTAGTTGTCGGACCGAACACTGAAGCTTTCTTT. Its protein product is CASSLVVGPNTEAFF.

The V gene is TRBV28, the J gene TRBJ2-4; D not certain. Germline V lookup: CDR1 MDHEN, CDR2 SYDVKM. V lost 6 bases and J lost 5, with 8 bases in between. The CDR3 spans 12 residues. In DNA form, the CDR3 reads TGTGCCAGCAGCCAAGGAGAAAACATTCAGTACTTC. This sequence encodes CASSQGENIQYF.